This is a list of T cell receptor beta chains from one sample in a study of blood T cells in healthy people across ages. In TCRdb, the 5' RACE reads were re-called with MiXCR into one record per CDR3 protein. Counted here are around 1.1 million distinct CDR3 sequences, more than 30% occurring once; the ten biggest clones make up 10% to 15%. The sample comprised blood. All receptors come from a man aged 18 to 30 in good health. The CDR3 runs from the conserved cysteine through the conserved F or W. D genes are given only for firm matches. The size field is filled for only some rows; it gives once, few, many or a size class.

J: TRBJ1-2; V: TRBV12-3/TRBV12-4; D: .; size: few; CDR3: CASSFGRAGYTF; DNA: TGTGCCAGCAGTTTCGGCAGGGCTGGCTACACCTTC
J: TRBJ2-2; V: TRBV6-2/TRBV6-3; D: .; size: .; CDR3: CATKGGLNTGELFF; DNA: TGTGCCACCAAGGGGGGCCTAAACACCGGGGAGCTGTTTTTT
J: TRBJ2-5; V: TRBV10-3; D: .; size: few; CDR3: CAISINLQETQYF; DNA: TGTGCCATCAGTATCAACCTCCAAGAGACCCAGTACTTC
J: TRBJ2-7; V: TRBV10-3; D: TRBD1; size: many; CDR3: CAIGTDIYEQYF; DNA: TGTGCCATTGGGACAGACATCTACGAGCAGTACTTC
J: TRBJ1-2; V: TRBV29-1; D: .; size: .; CDR3: CSVEQPPLGRGGYTF; DNA: TGCAGCGTTGAACAACCACCCCTGGGGAGGGGAGGCTACACCTTC
J: TRBJ1-2; V: TRBV2; D: TRBD1; size: .; CDR3: CASSDLGQGSTF; DNA: TGTGCCAGCAGTGACCTCGGACAGGGAAGCACCTTC
J: TRBJ1-1; V: TRBV5-5; D: .; size: .; CDR3: CASSLHQVRGTEAFF; DNA: TGTGCCAGCAGCTTGCACCAGGTCCGAGGCACTGAAGCTTTCTTT
J: TRBJ1-1; V: TRBV4-1; D: .; size: .; CDR3: CASSQIVAGLNTEAFF; DNA: TGCGCCAGCAGCCAAATAGTGGCAGGCCTGAACACTGAAGCTTTCTTT
J: TRBJ1-1; V: TRBV29-1; D: .; size: .; CDR3: CSGKSGSTEAFF; DNA: TGCAGCGGTAAGTCAGGCAGCACTGAAGCTTTCTTT
J: TRBJ1-2; V: TRBV20-1; D: .; size: .; CDR3: CSARVPGTGGYTF; DNA: TGCAGTGCTAGAGTTCCAGGAACAGGCGGCTACACCTTC
J: TRBJ2-4; V: TRBV29-1; D: .; size: .; CDR3: CSVDTGRNIQYF; DNA: TGCAGCGTTGACACAGGGAGAAACATTCAGTACTTC
J: TRBJ1-4; V: TRBV20-1; D: .; size: few; CDR3: CSARDKGPGEKLFF; DNA: TGCAGTGCTAGAGATAAGGGGCCAGGGGAAAAACTGTTTTTT
J: TRBJ1-2; V: TRBV3-1; D: .; size: .; CDR3: CASSRADRTYGYTF; DNA: TGTGCCAGCAGCCGAGCCGACAGGACCTATGGCTACACCTTC
J: TRBJ1-2; V: TRBV3-1; D: .; size: many; CDR3: CASSQRTGYGYTF; DNA: TGTGCCAGCAGCCAACGGACGGGTTATGGCTACACCTTC
J: TRBJ2-2; V: TRBV24-1; D: .; size: once; CDR3: CATSPRTGELFF; DNA: TGTGCCACCAGCCCGCGCACCGGGGAGCTGTTTTTT
J: TRBJ2-1; V: TRBV7-3; D: .; size: .; CDR3: CASSQVHSNEQFF; DNA: TGTGCCAGCAGCCAAGTCCATTCGAATGAGCAGTTCTTC
J: TRBJ2-1; V: TRBV6-2/TRBV6-3; D: TRBD1; size: few; CDR3: CASRGQADNEQFF; DNA: TGTGCCAGCAGGGGACAGGCCGACAATGAGCAGTTCTTC
J: TRBJ1-1; V: TRBV10-3; D: TRBD1; size: few; CDR3: CAITGPGQRNTEAFF; DNA: TGTGCCATCACCGGACCGGGACAGCGAAACACTGAAGCTTTCTTT
J: TRBJ1-2; V: TRBV6-1; D: TRBD1; size: .; CDR3: CASREPMTGDNYGYTF; DNA: TGTGCCAGCAGAGAACCGATGACAGGGGATAACTATGGCTACACCTTC
J: TRBJ2-1; V: TRBV11-2; D: TRBD1; size: .; CDR3: CASSVDRAVHEQFF; DNA: TGTGCCAGCAGCGTGGACAGGGCAGTCCATGAGCAGTTCTTC
J: TRBJ1-2; V: TRBV2; D: .; size: .; CDR3: CASSEMGRYYGYTF; DNA: TGTGCCAGCAGTGAAATGGGGCGGTACTATGGCTACACCTTC
J: TRBJ2-5; V: TRBV2; D: .; size: few; CDR3: CASIKGNLQETQYF; DNA: TGTGCCAGCATTAAAGGAAATTTGCAAGAGACCCAGTACTTC
J: TRBJ2-7; V: TRBV9; D: .; size: few; CDR3: CASSGQGIGEVPYEQYF; DNA: TGTGCCAGCAGCGGACAAGGGATAGGGGAAGTGCCCTACGAGCAGTACTTC
J: TRBJ2-7; V: TRBV5-5; D: .; size: .; CDR3: CASSLLIGITYEQYF; DNA: TGTGCCAGCAGCTTGTTAATTGGAATAACCTACGAGCAGTACTTC
J: TRBJ2-3; V: TRBV5-1; D: TRBD1; size: .; CDR3: CASSFDPGTATDTQYF; DNA: TGCGCCAGCAGCTTCGACCCGGGGACAGCCACAGATACGCAGTATTTT
J: TRBJ2-3; V: TRBV14; D: .; size: few; CDR3: CASSRQARTDTQYF; DNA: TGTGCCAGCTCTCGGCAGGCGCGCACAGATACGCAGTATTTT
J: TRBJ2-2; V: TRBV6-6; D: .; size: few; CDR3: CASSYSTLNTGELFF; DNA: TGTGCCAGCAGTTACTCGACCTTGAACACCGGGGAGCTGTTTTTT
J: TRBJ2-2; V: TRBV7-2; D: .; size: few; CDR3: CASSLDGGPGELFF; DNA: TGTGCCAGCAGCTTAGATGGGGGCCCCGGGGAGCTGTTTTTT
J: TRBJ2-1; V: TRBV4-3; D: .; size: many; CDR3: CASSQERGDEQFF; DNA: TGCGCCAGCAGCCAAGAACGAGGGGATGAGCAGTTCTTC